This TCR beta chain was identified during a study of Graves' ophthalmopathy and Graves' hyperthyroidism. Across the study: Peripheral blood was obtained at first diagnosis, ahead of any treatment. Findings of the study overall: The model predicted ophthalmopathy progression with 70.59% sensitivity and less than 85% specificity.

RNA transcripts yielded amplified TCR beta CDR3 regions. HTBI-primed RT-PCR formed the first round, and a multiplex PCR formed the second. TCRdb reprocessed the multiplex PCR reads via MiXCR and lists one record per CDR3 protein. The sample consists of under 800,000 distinct CDR3 sequences, about 20% of them appearing once. In this sample, this clonotype turned up many times. The antigen is undetermined. What supplied the PBMCs was approximately 10 ml of fresh peripheral blood. Sequenced input: peripheral blood. This TCR came from a woman between 18 and 30 years old with stable Graves' hyperthyroidism. Some clones in this sample may be carry-over from other donors' samples.

This chain's CDR3 is CSPPGTGPGGNQPQHF. CDR3 nucleotides: TGCAGCCCACCCGGGACAGGTCCCGGGGGCAATCAGCCCCAGCATTTT. The chain carries TRBV29-1 and TRBJ1-5; 8 bases agree with TRBD1. CDR1 SQVTM and CDR2 ANQGSEA come from the germline V gene. There are 16 residues in the CDR3. V trimming: 8 bases; J trimming: 2 bases; junction bases outside the gene matches: 14. The variable domain in full, with the rest retrieved from reference TRBV29-1 and TRBJ1-5, is SAVISQKPSRDICQRGTSLTIQCQVDSQVTMMFWYRQQPGQSLTLIATANQGSEATYESGFVIDKFPISRPNLTFSTLTVSNMSPEDSSIYLCSPPGTGPGGNQPQHFGDGTRLSIL.